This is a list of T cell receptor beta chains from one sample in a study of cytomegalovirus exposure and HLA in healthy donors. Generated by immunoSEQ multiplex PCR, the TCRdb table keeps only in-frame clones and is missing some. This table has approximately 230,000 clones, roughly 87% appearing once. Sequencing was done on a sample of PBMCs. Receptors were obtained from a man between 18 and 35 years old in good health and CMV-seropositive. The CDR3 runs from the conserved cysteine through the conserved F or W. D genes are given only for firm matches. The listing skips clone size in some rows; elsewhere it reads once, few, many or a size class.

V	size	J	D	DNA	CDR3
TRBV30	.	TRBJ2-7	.	TGTGCCTGGAGTCACGGGACGGGGCCGAACGAGCAGTACTTC	CAWSHGTGPNEQYF
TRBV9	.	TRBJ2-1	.	TGTGCCAGCAGCGTGGCGCCGGGGGCGGATGAGCAGTTCTTC	CASSVAPGADEQFF
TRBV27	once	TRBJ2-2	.	TGTGCCAGCAGTTCCGACGGGGAGGCGAACACCGGGGAGCTGTTTTTT	CASSSDGEANTGELFF
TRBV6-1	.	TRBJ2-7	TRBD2	TGTGCCAGCAGTGGGCTAGCGGGAGTGGATGAGCAGTACTTC	CASSGLAGVDEQYF
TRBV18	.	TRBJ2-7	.	TGTGCCAGCTCACCACCGCCCCGGGACAACACCTACGAGCAGTACTTC	CASSPPPRDNTYEQYF
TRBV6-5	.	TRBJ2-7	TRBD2	TGTGCCAGCAGCTTCAGGGAGGGGTACGAGCAGTACTTC	CASSFREGYEQYF
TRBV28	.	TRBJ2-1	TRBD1	TGTGCCAGCAGTACCCGGGACAGGGGGCGGGATGAGCAGTTCTTC	CASSTRDRGRDEQFF
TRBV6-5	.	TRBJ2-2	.	TGTGCCAGCAGTTATAGGATAACGAACACCGGGGAGCTGTTTTTT	CASSYRITNTGELFF
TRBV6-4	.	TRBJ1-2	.	TGTGCCAGCATTCGAATCAGAAGCTCTAACTATGGCTACACCTTC	CASIRIRSSNYGYTF
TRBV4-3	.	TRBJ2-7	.	TGCGCCAGCAGCCAAGCCTGGGCAGGGGCCTACGAGCAGTACTTC	CASSQAWAGAYEQYF
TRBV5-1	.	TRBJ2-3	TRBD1	TGCGCCAGCAGCTTGGGAACAGGGGGCACAGATACGCAGTATTTT	CASSLGTGGTDTQYF
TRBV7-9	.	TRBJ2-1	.	TGTGCCAGCAGCTTACAAGGGGTTGAGCAGTTCTTC	CASSLQGVEQFF
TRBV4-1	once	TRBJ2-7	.	TGCGCCAGCAGCCAAGGGATTGGCGACATAACCTACGAGCAGTACTTC	CASSQGIGDITYEQYF
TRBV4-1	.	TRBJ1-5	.	TGCGCCAGCAGCCAAGCTCGGGGGCATCAGCCCCAGCATTTT	CASSQARGHQPQHF
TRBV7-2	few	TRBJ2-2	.	TGTGCCAGCAGCTTAGCGCGGGGAACCGGGGAGCTGTTTTTT	CASSLARGTGELFF
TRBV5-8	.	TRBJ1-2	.	TGTGCCAGCAGCCCCGGGAGGGGGATAGGTGGCTACACCTTC	CASSPGRGIGGYTF
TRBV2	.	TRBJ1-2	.	TGTGCCAGCAGTGATCGGGTCGGGGGGGCGGTAGCCTTCGCATATGGCTACACCTTC	CASSDRVGGAVAFAYGYTF
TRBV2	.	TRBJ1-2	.	TGTGCCAGCAGGGCAGGAGCCCATGGCTACACCTTC	CASRAGAHGYTF
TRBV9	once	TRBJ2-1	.	TGTGCCAGCAGCGTTGCACAGGGAGATTACAATGAGCAGTTCTTC	CASSVAQGDYNEQFF
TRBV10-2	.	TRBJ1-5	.	TGCGCCAGCAGCGGCAACGATCAGCCCCAGCATTTT	CASSGNDQPQHF